This passage covers 17 T cell receptor beta chains from one sample sequenced in a study of blood T cells in healthy people across ages. The use of a sample-barcoded 5' primer and a J-beta primer mix characterized a second PCR of roughly 6 to 11 cycles. TCRdb called the 5' RACE reads again in MiXCR, with one record for every CDR3 protein. The sample yields around 2 million distinct CDR3 sequences, around 40% seen once. Sequenced input: blood. All receptors derive from a human donor in good health.

This chain links TRBV7-3 with TRBJ2-1; 15 bases match TRBD2. V lost 6 bases, J lost 4 bases, and 10 bases stayed unmatched. This CDR3 has 18 amino acids. Germline V gene lookup returns CDR1 SGHTA and CDR2 FQGTGA. As DNA, the CDR3 is TGTGCCAGCAGATCCCCGGGACTAGCGGGGGGCCGTTACAATGAGCAGTTCTTC. This gives the protein CASRSPGLAGGRYNEQFF. The full variable domain, in which reference TRBV7-3 and TRBJ2-1 provide the parts outside the CDR3, is GAGVSQTPSNKVTEKGKYVELRCDPISGHTALYWYRQSLGQGPEFLIYFQGTGAADDSGLPNDRFFAVRPEGSVSTLKIQRTERGDSAVYLCASRSPGLAGGRYNEQFFGPGTRLTVL.

This sequence joins TRBV14 and TRBJ1-2, with TRBD1 as a possible D gene (6 bases). The CDR3 runs to 14 residues. Trimming removed 1 base from V and 8 bases from J, with 14 bases in between. Looked up from germline, CDR1 is SGHDN and CDR2 is FVKESK. The DNA of the CDR3 is TGTGCCAGCAGCCAAGCGCACAGGGTAGGCGGCTACACCTTC. Translation: CASSQAHRVGGYTF.

This chain uses TRBV6-1 with TRBJ2-5; weak D call: TRBD1 (6 bases). The CDR3 runs to 14 residues. Germline CDR1 MNHNS, CDR2 SASEGT. Trimming pared 5 bases from V and 0 bases from J, leaving 10 bases between. The CDR3 DNA reads TGTGCCAGCAGTTATACAGGGTACCAAGAGACCCAGTACTTC. Translation: CASSYTGYQETQYF.

This rearrangement joins TRBV4-2 to TRBJ2-7; 10 bases match TRBD1. CDR1 is LGHNA and CDR2 is YNFKEQ in the germline V gene. Trimming cost V 2 bases and J 5 bases; bases outside gene matches: 6. The CDR3 runs to 15 residues. CDR3 in DNA: TGTGCCAGCAGCCAAAGACAGGGGGCGGGTGACGAGCAGTACTTC. Protein: CASSQRQGAGDEQYF.

The sample holds a few counts of this clonotype. The chain has TRBV12-5 and TRBJ2-4; TRBD1 matches 9 bases. The CDR3 covers 17 residues. With 3 bases clipped from V and 8 bases from J, the junction kept 14 bases outside the gene matches. Germline CDR1 and CDR2: LGHNT and FRNRAP. The CDR3 loop is CASGFRLPGQGWDIQYF. In DNA, the CDR3 is TGTGCTAGTGGTTTCCGCCTTCCGGGACAGGGATGGGACATTCAGTACTTC.

This clonotype was detected many times. The genes are TRBV29-1 and TRBJ2-3; 8 bases match TRBD1. Germline values: CDR1 SQVTM, CDR2 ANQGSEA. CDR3 length equals 14 residues. J lost 2 bases, V lost 5 bases, and 6 bases had no gene match. CDR3 sequence (DNA): TGCAGCGTTCTGGGGACAGGAGACACAGATACGCAGTATTTT. As protein: CSVLGTGDTDTQYF.

This clonotype came up a few times. V usage is TRBV5-1 and J usage is TRBJ2-6, with D perhaps TRBD1 (5 bases). The germline V and J ends were trimmed by 4 bases and 0 bases, with 14 bases remaining between them. The germline V gene encodes CDR1 SGHRS and CDR2 YFSETQ. The CDR3 runs 17 residues. Written as DNA, the CDR3 is TGCGCCAGCAGCCTGGGATGGGGCTCCTCTGGGGCCAACGTCCTGACTTTC. Translated, it gives CASSLGWGSSGANVLTF.

This CDR3 is CASSSTGNVNQPQHF. For the CDR3, the DNA is TGCGCCAGCAGCTCGACAGGTAATGTCAATCAGCCCCAGCATTTT. This chain uses TRBV5-1 with TRBJ1-5, with D possibly matching TRBD1 (6 bases). This CDR3 spans 15 amino acids. V shed 3 bases and J shed 3 bases, with 13 bases lying between them. The V gene's germline CDR1 is SGHRS and CDR2 YFSETQ.

The J gene is TRBJ1-2, the V gene TRBV29-1; possibly TRBD1 for D (5 bases). The CDR3 has 14 amino acids. The germline CDR1 and CDR2 sequences are SQVTM and ANQGSEA. Trimming pared 3 bases from V and 8 bases from J, leaving 19 bases between. This chain's CDR3 is CSVDPRGQAGGYTF. CDR3 DNA: TGCAGCGTTGATCCCCGGGGCCAAGCGGGAGGCTACACCTTC.

The chain employs TRBV27 and TRBJ2-1, with TRBD2 matching over 9 bases. The germline V gene has CDR1 MNHEY and CDR2 SMNVEV (reference sequence). This CDR3 has 15 residues. V gave up 3 bases and J gave up 7 bases; unmatched junction bases: 7. Here the CDR3 DNA reads TGTGCCAGCAGTTTCCGCGGGGGGGCCTGGAATGAGCAGTTCTTC. Residues: CASSFRGGAWNEQFF.

This clonotype showed up just a few times. This sequence joins TRBV12-3 or TRBV12-4 and TRBJ2-7; D perhaps matches TRBD1 (6 bases). The CDR3 runs to 14 residues. V was cut by 3 bases and J by 3 bases, with 12 bases left in between. The CDR3 region has the DNA TGTGCCAGCAGTTTTGGGGGCTTTTACTACGAGCAGTACTTC. Translation gives CASSFGGFYYEQYF.

The chain employs TRBV4-2 and TRBJ2-1, with unresolved D. Per the germline V gene, CDR1 is LGHNA and CDR2 is YNFKEQ. The CDR3 length is 15 residues. The V end was cut by 0 bases, the J end by 9 bases, with 15 bases between. DNA of the CDR3: TGTGCCAGCAGCCAAGAGGTCCGGACCCACGGTGAGCAGTTCTTC. Its translation is CASSQEVRTHGEQFF.

The chain employs TRBV7-9 and TRBJ2-6; D unresolved. The V gene lost 2 bases and the J gene lost 4 bases, with 12 bases spanning the gap. The germline V gene has CDR1 SEHNR and CDR2 FQNEAQ (reference sequence). This CDR3 contains 16 residues. This CDR3 reads CASSLREGPGANVLTF. The DNA for the CDR3 is TGTGCCAGCAGCTTACGCGAAGGTCCCGGGGCCAACGTCCTGACTTTC. The full variable domain, completed using reference TRBV7-9 and TRBJ2-6, is DTGVSQNPRHKITKRGQNVTFRCDPISEHNRLYWYRQTLGQGPEFLTYFQNEAQLEKSRLLSDRFSAERPKGSFSTLEIQRTEQGDSAMYLCASSLREGPGANVLTFGAGSRLTVL.

This clonotype was observed a handful of times. This sequence joins TRBV6-6 and TRBJ2-6; D gene uncertain. Germline V gene sequence: CDR1 MNHNY, CDR2 SVGAGI (reference sequence). CDR3 length equals 17 residues. The germline V and J ends were trimmed by 1 base and 2 bases, with 12 bases remaining between them. The CDR3 region has the DNA TGTGCCAGCAGTTACTTGTCGATAGCTGCTGGGGCCAACGTCCTGACTTTC. Translating gives CASSYLSIAAGANVLTF.

This sequence joins TRBV4-1 and TRBJ1-2, with D perhaps TRBD1 (5 bases). The length of the CDR3 is 15 residues. The germline V gene encodes CDR1 MGHRA and CDR2 YSYEKL. Deletions cut 3 bases from V and 4 bases from J, with 15 bases between. The CDR3 sequence is CASSHPGRTTYGYTF. For the CDR3, the DNA is TGCGCCAGCAGCCACCCGGGACGGACAACCTATGGCTACACCTTC.

To note about this clonotype: One junction end disagrees with the germline gene, perhaps due to a read error. This rearrangement joins TRBV18 to TRBJ2-3; D call uncertain. Germline values: CDR1 KGHSH, CDR2 LQKENI. The CDR3 runs to 14 residues. CDR3 nucleotide sequence: TGTGCCAGCTCACTACCACTGGGCACCGATACGCAGTATTTT. It yields the protein CASSLPLGTDTQYF.

The chain couples TRBV5-6 to TRBJ1-6; 7 bases are a match to TRBD1. CDR3 size: 16 residues. Germline lookup yields CDR1 SGHDT and CDR2 YYEEEE. V lost 4 bases, J lost 8 bases, and 12 bases stayed unmatched. The CDR3 DNA is TGTGCCAGCAGCGCGGGAACAGGGGATACTTATTCACCCCTCCACTTT. This gives the protein CASSAGTGDTYSPLHF. Supplemented by reference TRBV5-6 and TRBJ1-6, the full variable domain reads DAGVTQSPTHLIKTRGQQVTLRCSPKSGHDTVSWYQQALGQGPQFIFQYYEEEERQRGNFPDRFSGHQFPNYSSELNVNALLLGDSALYLCASSAGTGDTYSPLHFGNGTRLTVT.